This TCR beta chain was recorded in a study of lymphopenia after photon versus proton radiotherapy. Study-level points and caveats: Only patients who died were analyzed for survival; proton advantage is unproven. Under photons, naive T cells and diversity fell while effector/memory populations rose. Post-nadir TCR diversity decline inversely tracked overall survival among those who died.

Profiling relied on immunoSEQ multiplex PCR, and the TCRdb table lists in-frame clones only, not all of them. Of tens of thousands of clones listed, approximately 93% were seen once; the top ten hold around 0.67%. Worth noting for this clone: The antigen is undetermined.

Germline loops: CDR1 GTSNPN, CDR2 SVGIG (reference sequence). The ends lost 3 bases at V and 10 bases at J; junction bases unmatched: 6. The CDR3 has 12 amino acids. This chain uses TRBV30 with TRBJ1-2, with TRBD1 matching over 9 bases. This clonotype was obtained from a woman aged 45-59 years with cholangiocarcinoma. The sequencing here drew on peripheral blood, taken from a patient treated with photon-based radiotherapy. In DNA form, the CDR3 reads TGTGCCTGGAGATCGGGACAGGGTACCTACACCTTC. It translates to CAWRSGQGTYTF.